The sequence of this T cell receptor beta chain was determined in a study of control samples from healthy donors and cancer patients. V gave up 4 bases and J gave up 8 bases; unmatched junction bases: 13. This CDR3 has 16 amino acids. CDR1 LNHDA and CDR2 SQIVND come from the germline V gene (reference sequence). Clones were sequenced by immunoSEQ multiplex PCR, and TCRdb holds only the in-frame ones, with some missing. Of about 160,000 clones in the sample, roughly 90% were seen once. Material: blood. This sequence originates from a woman younger than 45 in good health. J is TRBJ1-4 and V is TRBV19, with TRBD1 matching over 7 bases. DNA of the CDR3: TGTGCCAGTAGTACCCGAGGACAGGAGCTAAGCGAAAAACTGTTTTTT. It codes for CASSTRGQELSEKLFF.